A single sample gave rise to the 26 T cell receptor beta chains below, sequenced in a study of blood T cell repertoires in COVID-19. Generated by immunoSEQ multiplex PCR, the TCRdb table keeps only in-frame clones and is missing some. Here the sample spans around 140,000 clones, about 81% being singletons. Sequencing input: peripheral blood. All receptors come from a woman older than 75 with acute or convalescent COVID-19.

The table lists this clone with a few counts. This chain connects TRBV5-1 to TRBJ1-4, with a tentative D call TRBD1 (5 bases). The CDR3 runs to 15 residues. CDR1 and CDR2 (germline): SGHRS, YFSETQ. V was cut by 2 bases and J by 7 bases, with 15 bases left in between. CDR3 amino acids: CASSLMGQGGEKLFF. Here the CDR3 DNA reads TGCGCCAGCAGCTTAATGGGGCAGGGTGGTGAAAAACTGTTTTTT.

This clone was observed a single time. In DNA form, the CDR3 reads TGTGCCAGCAGCCAGGACAGGGGGATTGGCTACACCTTC. As protein: CASSQDRGIGYTF. This chain uses TRBV7-2 with TRBJ1-2, with 10 bases lining up with TRBD1. This CDR3 is 13 amino acids long. Germline loops: CDR1 SGHTA, CDR2 FQGNSA. V was clipped by 5 bases and J by 7 bases; unmatched bases: 4.

V and J are TRBV18 and TRBJ2-7; 7 bases are shared with TRBD2. This CDR3 contains 16 residues. The V segment lost 2 bases and the J segment 0 bases; nucleotides outside the gene matches: 7. Germline loops: CDR1 KGHSH, CDR2 LQKENI. CDR3 DNA: TGTGCCAGCTCACCATCCGCAGGGAGGGTCTCCTACGAGCAGTACTTC. Translating it yields CASSPSAGRVSYEQYF. Full variable domain (remainder filled in from reference TRBV18 and TRBJ2-7): NAGVMQNPRHLVRRRGQEARLRCSPMKGHSHVYWYRQLPEEGLKFMVYLQKENIIDESGMPKERFSAEFPKEGPSILRIQQVVRGDSAAYFCASSPSAGRVSYEQYFGPGTRLTVT.

This sequence joins TRBV5-4 and TRBJ1-1; D uncertain. The CDR3 covers 12 residues. Trimming cost V 3 bases and J 6 bases, with 9 bases left between them. Per germline, CDR1 SGHNT and CDR2 YYREEE (reference sequence). The CDR3 reads CASSSVEAEAFF. DNA of the CDR3: TGTGCCAGCAGCTCGGTAGAGGCTGAAGCTTTCTTT.

There are a few counts of this clone. This chain links TRBV30 with TRBJ2-7, with D tentatively TRBD1 (5 bases). CDR1 and CDR2 from the germline V gene are GTSNPN and SVGIG (reference sequence). V was clipped by 1 base and J by 5 bases, with 12 bases between them. The CDR3 extends over 13 amino acids. CDR3 loop: CAWSDGALHEQYF. For the CDR3, the DNA is TGTGCCTGGAGTGATGGGGCTCTCCACGAGCAGTACTTC.

The rearrangement uses TRBV3-1 (or the pseudogene TRBV3-2) and TRBJ2-7; no clear D. CDR1 and CDR2 (germline): LGHDT, YNNKEL (reference sequence). The germline V and J ends were trimmed by 0 bases and 3 bases, with 15 bases remaining between them. The CDR3 contains 16 residues. DNA for the CDR3: TGTGCCAGCAGCCAAGACAGATCGGGTTTTCTCTACGAGCAGTACTTC. Its translation: CASSQDRSGFLYEQYF.

The gene calls are TRBV28 and TRBJ2-1, with a possible D match to TRBD2 (5 bases). The CDR3 covers 16 residues. V lost 5 bases, J lost 0 bases, and 14 bases lay in between. Germline assignment: CDR1 MDHEN and CDR2 SYDVKM. CDR3 in DNA: TGTGCCAGCAGTCCCCTGGCGGGTTCCTCCTACAATGAGCAGTTCTTC. It specifies CASSPLAGSSYNEQFF.

The chain recombines TRBV7-8 with TRBJ2-3; D uncertain. Deletions cut 5 bases from V and 5 bases from J, with 11 bases between. The CDR3 is made up of 13 amino acids. Per the germline V gene, CDR1 is SGHVS and CDR2 is FQNEAQ. The CDR3 region is CASSRVPLDTQYF. The CDR3 DNA is TGTGCCAGCAGCCGAGTCCCGTTAGATACGCAGTATTTT.

The J gene is TRBJ1-5, the V gene TRBV6-6; no clear D gene. Germline loops: CDR1 MNHNY, CDR2 SVGAGI (reference sequence). V shed 7 bases and J shed 4 bases, with 11 bases lying between them. The CDR3 has 13 residues. The CDR3, as DNA: TGTGCCAGCACTGCACAGCAGAATCAGCCCCAGCATTTT. Encoded protein: CASTAQQNQPQHF.

This rearrangement joins TRBV7-9 to TRBJ2-3, with 7 bases matching TRBD1. Unmatched junction bases numbered 13, after V lost 3 bases and J lost 13 bases. This CDR3 region has 14 residues. Germline CDR1 is SEHNR and CDR2 is FQNEAQ (reference sequence). The CDR3 bases are TGTGCCAGCAGCTTCCGGGGCAGGGACAGCCAGAAGTATTTT. This sequence encodes CASSFRGRDSQKYF.

This chain uses TRBV5-1 with TRBJ2-2, with 10 bases fitting TRBD1. Germline trimming cut 2 bases from V and 6 bases from J; bases unmatched to any gene: 7. The CDR3 contains 16 residues. Germline V gives CDR1 SGHRS, CDR2 YFSETQ. CDR3 protein: CASSFGTGVLSGELFF. CDR3 bases: TGCGCCAGCAGCTTCGGGACAGGGGTACTCTCCGGGGAGCTGTTTTTT.

The rearrangement uses TRBV15 and TRBJ2-5; a possible D gene is TRBD1 (5 bases). This CDR3 region has 14 residues. CDR1 is LNHNV, CDR2 YYDKDF, per germline (reference sequence). V gave up 0 bases and J gave up 4 bases, with 9 bases separating them. Here the CDR3 DNA reads TGTGCCACCAGCAGAGAGTCCCAGGGAGAGACCCAGTACTTC. Protein product: CATSRESQGETQYF.

This sequence joins TRBV7-2 and TRBJ1-2; 9 bases match TRBD1. V dropped 4 bases and J dropped 5; count of bases not matched to a gene: 5. Germline-derived CDR1 and CDR2 are SGHTA and FQGNSA. The CDR3 sequence is 14 residues long. CDR3 DNA: TGTGCCAGCAGCTCCACAGGGGGCATATATGGCTACACCTTC. Its translation is CASSSTGGIYGYTF.

The gene calls are TRBV30 and TRBJ1-3; the match to TRBD1 covers 8 bases. The germline CDR1 and CDR2 sequences are GTSNPN and SVGIG (reference sequence). With V trimmed by 4 bases and J by 0 bases, 2 bases remained unmatched. The CDR3 is 14 residues long. The DNA of the CDR3 is TGTGCCTGGACCACAGGGGGCTCTGGAAACACCATATATTTT. Translated, it gives CAWTTGGSGNTIYF. Variable domain in full (rest from reference TRBV30 and TRBJ1-3): SQTIHQWPATLVQPVGSPLSLECTVEGTSNPNLYWYRQAAGRGLQLLFYSVGIGQISSEVPQNLSASRPQDRQFILSSKKLLLSDSGFYLCAWTTGGSGNTIYFGEGSWLTVV.

The J gene is TRBJ2-2, the V gene TRBV11-2, with D perhaps matching TRBD2 (5 bases). This CDR3 contains 15 residues. From germline, CDR1 is SGHAT and CDR2 FQNNGV. V was cut by 5 bases and J by 4 bases, with 14 bases left in between. As DNA, the CDR3 is TGTGCCAGCAGCCTCTGGACTCAGACCACCGGGGAGCTGTTTTTT. Its protein is CASSLWTQTTGELFF.

The chain has TRBV9 and TRBJ1-1; D is unclear. Germline V gene lookup returns CDR1 SGDLS and CDR2 YYNGEE. The CDR3 totals 13 residues. Trimming stripped 8 bases from V and 0 bases from J, with 11 bases between. CDR3 coding DNA: TGTGCCAGTGAGGCTACGTTGAACACTGAAGCTTTCTTT. Translation gives CASEATLNTEAFF.

V gene TRBV18 combines with J gene TRBJ2-5; possible D gene TRBD2, 6 bases. V was clipped by 2 bases and J by 4 bases, with 17 bases between them. Germline assignment: CDR1 KGHSH and CDR2 LQKENI. This CDR3 is 16 amino acids long. The CDR3 nucleotides are TGTGCCAGCTCACCATTCCCTCTACTAGCTGGAGAGACCCAGTACTTC. Translation gives CASSPFPLLAGETQYF.

V gene TRBV7-9 combines with J gene TRBJ1-3; a possible D gene is TRBD1 (6 bases). Looked up from germline, CDR1 is SEHNR and CDR2 is FQNEAQ (reference sequence). V lost 5 bases and J lost 1, with 9 bases in between. This CDR3 has 14 residues. CDR3 coding DNA: TGTGCCAGCAGCGTACAGGGTTCTGGAAACACCATATATTTT. This codes for CASSVQGSGNTIYF.

The chain is built from TRBV11-2 and TRBJ1-2, with D maybe TRBD1 (6 bases). This CDR3 is built from 16 residues. V was trimmed by 6 bases and J by 4 bases, leaving 21 bases between them. Germline assignment: CDR1 SGHAT and CDR2 FQNNGV. CDR3 loop: CASSVPGHNPGYGYTF. The CDR3 bases are TGTGCCAGCAGTGTTCCGGGACACAACCCCGGCTATGGCTACACCTTC.

The chain joins TRBV11-2 to TRBJ2-7; D not resolved. The CDR3 is 17 amino acids. Germline V gene data show CDR1 as SGHAT and CDR2 as FQNNGV. V lost 1 base, J lost 3 bases, and 19 bases lay in between. The CDR3 here is CASSLGLGHSRSYEQYF. The DNA for the CDR3 is TGTGCCAGCAGCTTAGGTCTCGGTCATTCTCGGAGCTACGAGCAGTACTTC.

This sequence joins TRBV5-8 and TRBJ1-2, with D perhaps matching TRBD1 (6 bases). The CDR3 is 15 amino acids. Germline V gene data show CDR1 as SGHTS and CDR2 as YDEGEE. Trimming shortened V by 0 bases and J by 3 bases, and 12 bases separated the two germline ends. The CDR3 is CASSLGRGWDYGYTF. The DNA for the CDR3 is TGTGCCAGCAGCTTGGGCAGGGGTTGGGACTATGGCTACACCTTC.

The chain couples TRBV4-3 to TRBJ1-4, with unresolved D. The CDR3 contains 17 residues. Germline V gene lookup returns CDR1 LGHNA and CDR2 YSLEER. Trimming shortened V by 0 bases and J by 0 bases, and 11 bases separated the two germline ends. CDR3 residues: CASSQEPATATNEKLFF. CDR3 DNA: TGCGCCAGCAGCCAAGAACCGGCTACAGCAACTAATGAAAAACTGTTTTTT.

The chain uses TRBV5-8 and TRBJ2-1; possibly TRBD1 for D (6 bases). The germline V gene encodes CDR1 SGHTS and CDR2 YDEGEE. CDR3 length equals 12 residues. V was shortened by 3 bases and J by 12 bases, with 13 bases between the two germline ends. DNA of the CDR3: TGTGCCAGCAGCTACGGACAGCCGCGGCAGTTCTTC. It translates to CASSYGQPRQFF.

The V gene is TRBV30, the J gene TRBJ2-1; 9 nucleotides line up with TRBD2. The ends lost 1 base at V and 5 bases at J; junction bases unmatched: 6. Looked up from germline, CDR1 is GTSNPN and CDR2 is SVGIG (reference sequence). The length of the CDR3 is 15 residues. This CDR3 is CAWSDGTSLNNEQFF. The DNA for the CDR3 is TGTGCCTGGAGTGACGGGACTAGCCTTAACAATGAGCAGTTCTTC.

V usage is TRBV5-1 and J usage is TRBJ2-7; D possibly corresponds to TRBD1 (5 bases). V was shortened by 2 bases and J by 2 bases, with 14 bases between the two germline ends. Germline V gene sequence: CDR1 SGHRS, CDR2 YFSETQ. This CDR3 region has 15 residues. The CDR3 sequence: CASSLALGRPYEQYF. CDR3 nucleotides: TGCGCCAGCAGCTTAGCTTTGGGGCGCCCCTACGAGCAGTACTTC.

This clone has only one observation. The rearrangement uses TRBV3-1 (or the pseudogene TRBV3-2) and TRBJ2-1; 9 bases map to TRBD1. Germline values: CDR1 LGHDT, CDR2 YNNKEL (reference sequence). V lost 4 bases and J lost 4; bases outside the gene matches: 5. CDR3 length: 15 amino acids. CDR3: CASSLRDREYNEQFF. CDR3 sequence (DNA): TGTGCCAGCAGCCTCCGGGACAGGGAATACAATGAGCAGTTCTTC.